A selection of T cell receptor beta chains follows, all from one sample in a study of graft-versus-host responses after intestinal transplantation. These receptors have no identified antigens. Repertoires were generated with immunoSEQ multiplex PCR, while TCRdb's copy carries only in-frame clones and drops some. The sample contains about 88,000 clones, approximately 94% of which appear only once. The sample was unstimulated CD4+ T cells sorted from spleen or lymph node cells, taken before transplant. These receptors all come from a human donor who was the organ donor for an intestinal transplant. The CDR3 runs from the conserved cysteine through the conserved F or W. The D gene is left open where the match is weak. Rows give clone size only sometimes, using once, few, many, or a class for an expanded clone.

d_call,v_call,clone_size,j_call,cdr3_nt,cdr3_aa
NA,TRBV9,once,TRBJ1-6,TGTGCCAGCAGCGTAGTTACATTAGGGAGGTTGCCCTATAATTCACCCCTCCACTTT,CASSVVTLGRLPYNSPLHF
NA,TRBV4-3,once,TRBJ2-1,TGCGCCAGCAGCCAAGATACTCCCTTCCTTCCTCCCACGGTCTACAATGAGCAGTTCTTC,CASSQDTPFLPPTVYNEQFF
NA,TRBV7-7,NA,TRBJ2-7,TGTGCCAGCAGCTTAAATCTAGGGCCAGGGGGGGCCTACGAGCAGTACTTC,CASSLNLGPGGAYEQYF
NA,TRBV4-1,NA,TRBJ1-6,TGCGCCAGCAGCCAAGATATAGATAATTCACCCCTCCACTTT,CASSQDIDNSPLHF
TRBD1,TRBV6-5,NA,TRBJ2-7,TGTGCCAGCAGTTACCCCGGGACAGCAAACTCCTACGAGCAGTACTTC,CASSYPGTANSYEQYF
TRBD2,TRBV6-5,NA,TRBJ2-1,TGTGCCAGCAGTACGGGGACTAGCGCACAGTTCTTC,CASSTGTSAQFF
NA,TRBV9,NA,TRBJ2-7,TGTGCCAGCAGCCAGGGGTCAGGGAGTTCCTACGAGCAGTACTTC,CASSQGSGSSYEQYF
NA,TRBV28,once,TRBJ2-3,TGTGCCAGCAGTTTACTTGCAGGAAGCACAGATACGCAGTATTTT,CASSLLAGSTDTQYF
TRBD1,TRBV28,NA,TRBJ2-3,TGTGCCAGCTTCGATCCGGGACAGGGGGCGGCAGATACGCAGTATTTT,CASFDPGQGAADTQYF
NA,TRBV7-3,NA,TRBJ2-1,TGTGCCAGCAGCTCCGGGCAGGGAGTCAATGAGCAGTTCTTC,CASSSGQGVNEQFF
NA,TRBV7-8,NA,TRBJ1-1,TGTGCCAGCAGTCGCAACAGGGTCTACACTGAAGCTTTCTTT,CASSRNRVYTEAFF
NA,TRBV2,once,TRBJ1-1,TGTGCCAGCACGGGGGACCTGAACACTGAAGCTTTCTTT,CASTGDLNTEAFF
TRBD1,TRBV18,once,TRBJ1-4,TGTGCCAGCTCACCGACGGGACAGGGTGTCCTAACGACTAATGAAAAACTGTTTTTT,CASSPTGQGVLTTNEKLFF
TRBD2,TRBV18,NA,TRBJ2-5,TGTGCCAGCTCACCAATTGTTGGCGGGGGACAAGAGACCCAGTACTTC,CASSPIVGGGQETQYF
NA,TRBV10-3,NA,TRBJ1-1,TGTGCCATCAGTGAGTCAAGGACTGAAGCTTTCTTT,CAISESRTEAFF
NA,TRBV27,NA,TRBJ1-4,TGTGCCACCAGAAAGCAGGGCTCGAGTACAACTAATGAAAAACTGTTTTTT,CATRKQGSSTTNEKLFF
NA,TRBV4-3,once,TRBJ2-3,TGCGCCAGCAGCCAAGAACTCGGGCGGTGGTTTTCATCGGCAGATACGCAGTATTTT,CASSQELGRWFSSADTQYF
TRBD2,TRBV7-3,NA,TRBJ2-1,TGTGCCAGCAGCTTAGTCCGGGGGGAAACAAATGAGCAGTTCTTC,CASSLVRGETNEQFF
TRBD2,TRBV9,NA,TRBJ2-1,TGTGCCAGCAGCGTAGGGGCTAGCGGGGGGCCCGTTTCTCGAGAGCAGTTCTTC,CASSVGASGGPVSREQFF
NA,TRBV5-6,NA,TRBJ1-6,TGTGCCAGCAGCCGGGGAACAGGCGGGGGTCAGTCAACCCTCCACTTT,CASSRGTGGGQSTLHF
NA,TRBV25-1,NA,TRBJ1-1,TGTGCCAGCAGTGTCAGTATAGTTTCGAACACTGAAGCTTTCTTT,CASSVSIVSNTEAFF
NA,TRBV9,NA,TRBJ2-5,TGTGCCAGCAGCGCCCGGGTTCAAGAGACCCAGTACTTC,CASSARVQETQYF
TRBD2,TRBV2,NA,TRBJ2-3,TGTGCCAGCAGTGAACAGGGACTAGCGGGGGGGATAACGCAGTATTTT,CASSEQGLAGGITQYF
NA,TRBV9,NA,TRBJ2-3,TGTGCCAGCAGCGTTTATGGGGGCAGCACAGATACGCAGTATTTT,CASSVYGGSTDTQYF
NA,TRBV21-1,NA,TRBJ1-1,TGTGCCAGCAGCAAAATCGACAGGGTATCGCACACTGAAGCTTTCTTT,CASSKIDRVSHTEAFF
NA,TRBV10-3,NA,TRBJ2-3,TGTGCCATCAGAGGGGGAGGGGCCGGGGATACGCAGTATTTT,CAIRGGGAGDTQYF
NA,TRBV4-1,NA,TRBJ2-1,TGCGCCAGCAGCCCCCTCACCAGCTACAATGAGCAGTTCTTC,CASSPLTSYNEQFF
TRBD2,TRBV5-1,NA,TRBJ2-3,TGCGCCAGCACCGGACTAGCGGGCACAGATACGCAGTATTTT,CASTGLAGTDTQYF